This paragraph covers one TCR beta chain sequence. Its antigen remains unidentified. The data are from a study of T cell repertoires and HLA-DP antigens. On the study more broadly: A couple of male donors and one female donor spanned ages 18-to-29 through 60-to-69. DNA input averaged approximately 220 ng in sorted CD137+CD4+ and around 1,100 ng in pre-culture CD4+. Study-wide results and limits: Sorted CD137+ cells had clonality roughly 0.39 against both alloantigens, versus roughly 0.04 pre-culture. Total CD4+ responders were stimulated by HeLa antigen-presenting cells.

Assay used: immunoSEQ multiplex PCR; TCRdb lists only in-frame clones, some missing. The profile shows fewer than 95,000 clones, approximately 86% of them singletons. The CDR3 spans 13 residues. The V and J ends lost 1 base and 3 bases respectively, with 7 bases between them. CDR1 is SEHNR, CDR2 FQNEAQ, per germline (reference sequence). Source material: CD4+ T cells from PBMCs. The receptor comes from a middle-aged man in good health and CMV-seronegative. The V gene is TRBV7-9, the J gene TRBJ2-7; TRBD1 is a possible D gene (6 bases). This chain's CDR3 is CASSLEQGYEQYF. DNA of the CDR3: TGTGCCAGCAGCTTAGAACAGGGCTACGAGCAGTACTTC.